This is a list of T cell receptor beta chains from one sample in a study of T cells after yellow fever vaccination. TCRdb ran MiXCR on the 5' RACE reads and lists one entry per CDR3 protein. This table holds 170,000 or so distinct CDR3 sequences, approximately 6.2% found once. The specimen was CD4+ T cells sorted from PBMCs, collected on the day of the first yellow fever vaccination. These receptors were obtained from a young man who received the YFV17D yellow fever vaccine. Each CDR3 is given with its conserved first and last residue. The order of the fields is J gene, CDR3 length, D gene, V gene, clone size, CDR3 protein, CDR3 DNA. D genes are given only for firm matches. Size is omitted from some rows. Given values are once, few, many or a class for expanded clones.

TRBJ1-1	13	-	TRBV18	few	CASSPTLNTEAFF	TGTGCCAGCTCACCGACATTGAACACTGAAGCTTTCTTT
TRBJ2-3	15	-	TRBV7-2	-	CASSFAGGSGDTQYF	TGTGCCAGCAGCTTTGCCGGGGGCTCCGGGGATACGCAGTATTTT
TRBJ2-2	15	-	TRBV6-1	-	CASSSAGEGTGELFF	TGTGCCAGCAGCTCCGCAGGGGAGGGAACCGGGGAGCTGTTTTTT
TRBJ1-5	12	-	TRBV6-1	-	CASSDPDQPQHF	TGTGCCAGCAGTGACCCCGATCAGCCCCAGCATTTT
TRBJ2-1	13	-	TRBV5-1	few	CASSLIPWNEQFF	TGCGCCAGCAGCTTGATTCCTTGGAATGAGCAGTTCTTC
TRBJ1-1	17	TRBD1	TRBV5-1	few	CASSIRQGFAVNTEAFF	TGCGCCAGCAGCATAAGACAGGGGTTTGCAGTGAACACTGAAGCTTTCTTT
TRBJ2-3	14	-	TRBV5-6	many	CASSLSGAGDTQYF	TGTGCCAGCAGCTTGTCAGGGGCAGGAGATACGCAGTATTTT
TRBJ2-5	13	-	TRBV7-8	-	CASDGRFQETQYF	TGTGCCAGCGACGGTCGATTTCAGGAGACCCAGTACTTC
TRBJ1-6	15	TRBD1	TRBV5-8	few	CASSLGTGGRSPLHF	TGTGCCAGCAGCTTGGGGACAGGGGGAAGATCACCCCTCCACTTT
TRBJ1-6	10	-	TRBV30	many	CAWGRGALHF	TGTGCCTGGGGCCGGGGGGCCCTCCACTTT